This T cell receptor beta chain was recovered during a study of T cell responses to AZD1222 COVID-19 vaccine. The CDR3 has 15 residues. Looked up from germline, CDR1 is ENHRY and CDR2 is SYGVKD. Trimming at V came to 6 bases and at J to 5 bases, leaving 8 bases not matched to a gene. Measured with immunoSEQ multiplex PCR; TCRdb has only the in-frame clones, and not every one. The profile covers about 100,000 clones, with approximately 89% appearing a single time and 4.2% taken by the ten largest. The rearrangement uses TRBV10-3 and TRBJ2-1, with 9 bases matching TRBD2. The input for sequencing was peripheral blood, taken on day 0 of MenACWY control vaccination. The TCR comes from an adult in good health. CDR3 sequence: CAISLLAGGNNEQFF. Here the CDR3 DNA reads TGTGCCATCAGCCTACTCGCGGGGGGGAACAATGAGCAGTTCTTC.